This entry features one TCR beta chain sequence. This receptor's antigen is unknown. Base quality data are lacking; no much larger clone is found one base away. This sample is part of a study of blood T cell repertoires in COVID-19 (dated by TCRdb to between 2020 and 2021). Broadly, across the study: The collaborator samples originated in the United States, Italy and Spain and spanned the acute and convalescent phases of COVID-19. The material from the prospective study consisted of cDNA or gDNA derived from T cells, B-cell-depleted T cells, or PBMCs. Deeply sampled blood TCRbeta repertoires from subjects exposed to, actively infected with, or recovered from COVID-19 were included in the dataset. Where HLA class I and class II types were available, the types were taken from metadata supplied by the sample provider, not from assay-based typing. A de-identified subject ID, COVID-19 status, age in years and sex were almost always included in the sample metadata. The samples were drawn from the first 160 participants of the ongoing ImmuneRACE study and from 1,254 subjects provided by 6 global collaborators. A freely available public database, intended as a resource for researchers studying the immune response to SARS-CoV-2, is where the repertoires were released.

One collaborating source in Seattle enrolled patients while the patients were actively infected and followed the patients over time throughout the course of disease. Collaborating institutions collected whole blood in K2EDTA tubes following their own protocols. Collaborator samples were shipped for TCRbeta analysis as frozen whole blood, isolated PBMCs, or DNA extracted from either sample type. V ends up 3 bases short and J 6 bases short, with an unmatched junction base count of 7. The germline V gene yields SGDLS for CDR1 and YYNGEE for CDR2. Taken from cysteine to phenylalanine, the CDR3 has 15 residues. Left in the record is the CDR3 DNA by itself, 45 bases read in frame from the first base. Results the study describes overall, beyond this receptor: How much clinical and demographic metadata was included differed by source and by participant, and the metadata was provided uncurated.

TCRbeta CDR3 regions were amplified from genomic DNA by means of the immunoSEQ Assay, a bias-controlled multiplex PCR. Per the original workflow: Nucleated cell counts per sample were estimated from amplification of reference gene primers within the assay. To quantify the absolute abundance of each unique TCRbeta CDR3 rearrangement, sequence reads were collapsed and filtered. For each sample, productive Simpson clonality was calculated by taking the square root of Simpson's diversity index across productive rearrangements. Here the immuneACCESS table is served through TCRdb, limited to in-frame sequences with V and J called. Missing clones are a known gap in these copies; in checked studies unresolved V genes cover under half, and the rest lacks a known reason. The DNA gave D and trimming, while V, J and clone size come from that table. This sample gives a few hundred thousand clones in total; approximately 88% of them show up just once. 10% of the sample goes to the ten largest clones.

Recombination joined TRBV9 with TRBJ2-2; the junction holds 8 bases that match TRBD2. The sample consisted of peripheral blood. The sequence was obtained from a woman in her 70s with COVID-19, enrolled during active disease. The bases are TGTGCCAGCAGCGGCGCCGGGACTAGGGCCGGGGAGCTGTTTTTT. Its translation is CASSGAGTRAGELFF.